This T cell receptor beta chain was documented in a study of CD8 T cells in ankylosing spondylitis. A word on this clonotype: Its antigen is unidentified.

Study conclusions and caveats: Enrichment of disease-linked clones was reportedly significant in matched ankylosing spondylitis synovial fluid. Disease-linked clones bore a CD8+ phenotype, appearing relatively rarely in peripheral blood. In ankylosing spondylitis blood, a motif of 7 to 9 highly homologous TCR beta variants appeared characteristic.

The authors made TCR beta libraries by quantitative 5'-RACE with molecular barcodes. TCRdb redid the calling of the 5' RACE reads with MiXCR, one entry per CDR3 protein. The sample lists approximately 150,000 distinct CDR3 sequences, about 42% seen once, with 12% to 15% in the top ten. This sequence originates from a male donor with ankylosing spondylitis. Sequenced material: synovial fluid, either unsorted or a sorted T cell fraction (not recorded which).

CDR3 protein: CSAPLTVWRIQETQYF. In DNA form, the CDR3 reads TGCAGTGCTCCCCTGACCGTTTGGAGGATCCAAGAGACCCAGTACTTC. The gene calls are TRBV20-1 and TRBJ2-5; possibly TRBD2 for D (5 bases). The CDR3 length is 16 residues. Trimming took off 5 bases at V and 1 base at J, with 20 bases between the two ends. Germline lookup yields CDR1 DFQATT and CDR2 SNEGSKA (reference sequence).